The present TCR beta chain was sequenced within a study of tumor and adjacent non-tumor tissue in lung cancer. On the study more broadly: Approximately 4.2 million productive TCRbeta reads were obtained per sample on average.

Study conclusions and caveats: Compared with tumor, normal lung showed significantly lower TCR diversity.

Three rounds of nested PCR, following a modified ARM-PCR protocol, produced the TCRbeta library. TCRdb recomputed calls from the multiplex PCR reads with MiXCR, one row per CDR3 protein. The sample has 50,000 to 60,000 distinct CDR3 sequences; 74% are singletons. About this clonotype: Its antigen is still unknown.

This sample's RNA came from whole unsorted tissue. Distant lung tissue was collected more than 3 cm away from the tumor edge. Germline V gene sequence: CDR1 MNHEY, CDR2 SVGAGI. Trimming shortened V by 4 bases and J by 5 bases, and 18 bases separated the two germline ends. There are 15 residues in the CDR3. Sequencing was done on a sample of distant non-tumor lung tissue. The origin of this receptor is an older woman with non-small cell lung cancer. The V call is TRBV6-5, the J call TRBJ2-7; a weak D match, TRBD1 (6 bases). The CDR3 is CASSSPPTGIHEQYF. In DNA form, the CDR3 reads TGTGCCAGCAGTTCGCCCCCTACAGGGATCCACGAGCAGTACTTC.